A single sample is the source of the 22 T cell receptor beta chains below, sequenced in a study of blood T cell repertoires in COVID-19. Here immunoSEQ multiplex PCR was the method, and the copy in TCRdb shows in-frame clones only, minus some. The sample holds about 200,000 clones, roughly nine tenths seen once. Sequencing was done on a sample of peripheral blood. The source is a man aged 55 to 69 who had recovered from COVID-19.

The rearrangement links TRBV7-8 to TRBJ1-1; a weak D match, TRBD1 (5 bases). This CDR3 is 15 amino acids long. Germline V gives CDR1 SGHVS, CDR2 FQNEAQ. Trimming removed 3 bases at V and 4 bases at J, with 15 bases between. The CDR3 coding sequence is TGTGCCAGCAGCTTGGAGGGAAGGGGAGGCACTGAAGCTTTCTTT. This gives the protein CASSLEGRGGTEAFF. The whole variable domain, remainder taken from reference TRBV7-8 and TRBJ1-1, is GAGVSQSPRYKVAKRGQDVALRCDPISGHVSLFWYQQALGQGPEFLTYFQNEAQLDKSGLPSDRFFAERPEGSVSTLKIQRTQQEDSAVYLCASSLEGRGGTEAFFGQGTRLTVV.

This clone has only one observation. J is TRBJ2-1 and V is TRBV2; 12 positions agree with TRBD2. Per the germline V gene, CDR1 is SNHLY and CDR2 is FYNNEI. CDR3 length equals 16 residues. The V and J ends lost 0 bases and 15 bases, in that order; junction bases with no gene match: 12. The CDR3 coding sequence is TGTGCCAGCAGTGAAGCTGGACTAGCGGGGCCCCTGGGAGGGTTCTTC. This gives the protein CASSEAGLAGPLGGFF.

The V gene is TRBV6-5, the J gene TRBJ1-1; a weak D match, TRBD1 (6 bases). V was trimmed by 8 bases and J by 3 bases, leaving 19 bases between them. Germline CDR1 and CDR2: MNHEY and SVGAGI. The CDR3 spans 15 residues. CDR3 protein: CASEGHLNMDTEAFF. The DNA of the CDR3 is TGTGCCAGCGAGGGACATCTGAACATGGACACTGAAGCTTTCTTT.

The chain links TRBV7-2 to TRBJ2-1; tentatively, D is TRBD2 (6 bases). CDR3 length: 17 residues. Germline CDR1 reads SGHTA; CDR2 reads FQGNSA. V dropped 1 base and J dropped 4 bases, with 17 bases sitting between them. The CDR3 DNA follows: TGTGCCAGCAGCTTAGTGGCCGGAGGGCTAGTTTACAATGAGCAGTTCTTC. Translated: CASSLVAGGLVYNEQFF.

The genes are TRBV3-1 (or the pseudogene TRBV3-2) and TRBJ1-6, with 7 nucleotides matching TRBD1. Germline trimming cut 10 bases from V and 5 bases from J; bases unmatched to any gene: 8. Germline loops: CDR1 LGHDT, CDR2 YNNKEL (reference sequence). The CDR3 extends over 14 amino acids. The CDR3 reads CATSGGTDNSPLHF. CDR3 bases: TGTGCCACCTCGGGCGGGACAGATAATTCACCCCTCCACTTT.

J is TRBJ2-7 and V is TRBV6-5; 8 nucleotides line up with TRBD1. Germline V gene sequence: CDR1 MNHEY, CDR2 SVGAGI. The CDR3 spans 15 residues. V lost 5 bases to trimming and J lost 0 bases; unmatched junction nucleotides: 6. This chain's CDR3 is CASSLTGVVSYEQYF. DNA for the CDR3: TGTGCCAGCAGTCTGACAGGGGTCGTCTCCTACGAGCAGTACTTC.

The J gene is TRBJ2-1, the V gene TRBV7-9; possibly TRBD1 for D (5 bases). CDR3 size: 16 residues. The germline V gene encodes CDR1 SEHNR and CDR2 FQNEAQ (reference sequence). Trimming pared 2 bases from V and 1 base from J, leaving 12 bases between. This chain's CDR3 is CASSLIQAFSYNEQFF. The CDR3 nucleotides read TGTGCCAGCAGCTTAATACAGGCCTTTTCCTACAATGAGCAGTTCTTC.

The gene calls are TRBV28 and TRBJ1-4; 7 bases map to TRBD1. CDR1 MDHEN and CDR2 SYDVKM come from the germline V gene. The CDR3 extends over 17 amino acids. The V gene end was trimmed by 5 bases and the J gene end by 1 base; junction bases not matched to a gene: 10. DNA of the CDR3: TGTGCCAGCAGTCCATCGAGGGGGCTGGGAACTAATGAAAAACTGTTTTTT. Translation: CASSPSRGLGTNEKLFF.

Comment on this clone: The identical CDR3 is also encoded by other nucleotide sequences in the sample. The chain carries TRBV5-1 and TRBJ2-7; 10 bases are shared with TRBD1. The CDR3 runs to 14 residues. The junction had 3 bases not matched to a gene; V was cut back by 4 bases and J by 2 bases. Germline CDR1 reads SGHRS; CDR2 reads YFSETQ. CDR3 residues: CASSPGQGAYEQYF. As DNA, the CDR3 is TGCGCCAGCAGCCCCGGACAGGGGGCCTACGAGCAGTACTTC.

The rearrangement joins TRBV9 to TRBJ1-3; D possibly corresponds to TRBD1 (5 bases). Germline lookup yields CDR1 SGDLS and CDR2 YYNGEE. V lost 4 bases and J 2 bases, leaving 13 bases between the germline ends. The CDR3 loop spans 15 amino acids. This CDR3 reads CASSPQGVAGNTIYF. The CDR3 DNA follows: TGTGCCAGCAGCCCCCAAGGGGTGGCTGGAAACACCATATATTTT.

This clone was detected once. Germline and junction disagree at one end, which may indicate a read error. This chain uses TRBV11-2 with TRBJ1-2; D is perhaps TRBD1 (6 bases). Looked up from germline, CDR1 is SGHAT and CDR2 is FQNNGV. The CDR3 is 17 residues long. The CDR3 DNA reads TGTACCAGCAGCGGAGGCCAGGGGCAACCCCTTAACTATGGCTACACCTTC. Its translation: CTSSGGQGQPLNYGYTF.

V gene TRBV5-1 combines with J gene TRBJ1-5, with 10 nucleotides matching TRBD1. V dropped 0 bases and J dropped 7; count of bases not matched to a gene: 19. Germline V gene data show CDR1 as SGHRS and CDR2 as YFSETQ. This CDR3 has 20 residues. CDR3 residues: CASSLAMGTGAARGGQPQHF. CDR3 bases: TGCGCCAGCAGCTTGGCTATGGGGACAGGGGCCGCGAGGGGAGGGCAGCCCCAGCATTTT.

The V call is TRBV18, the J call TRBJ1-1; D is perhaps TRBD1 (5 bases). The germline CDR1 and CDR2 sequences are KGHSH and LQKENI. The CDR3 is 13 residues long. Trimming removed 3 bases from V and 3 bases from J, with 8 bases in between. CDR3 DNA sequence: TGTGCCAGCTCACCGGGGCCCGACACTGAAGCTTTCTTT. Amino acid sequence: CASSPGPDTEAFF.

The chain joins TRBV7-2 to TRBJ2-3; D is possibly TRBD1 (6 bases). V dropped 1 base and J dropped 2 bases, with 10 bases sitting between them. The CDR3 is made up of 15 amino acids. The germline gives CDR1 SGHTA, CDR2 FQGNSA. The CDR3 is CASSLERGFTDTQYF. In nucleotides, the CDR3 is TGTGCCAGCAGCTTAGAAAGGGGGTTCACAGATACGCAGTATTTT.

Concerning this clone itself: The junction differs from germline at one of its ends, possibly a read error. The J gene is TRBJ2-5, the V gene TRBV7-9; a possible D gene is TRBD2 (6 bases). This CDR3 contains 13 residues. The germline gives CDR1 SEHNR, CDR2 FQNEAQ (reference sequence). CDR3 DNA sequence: TGTGCCAGCAGCGCAAGTGCAGGTGGGGGGTGGAACTTC. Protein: CASSASAGGGWNF.

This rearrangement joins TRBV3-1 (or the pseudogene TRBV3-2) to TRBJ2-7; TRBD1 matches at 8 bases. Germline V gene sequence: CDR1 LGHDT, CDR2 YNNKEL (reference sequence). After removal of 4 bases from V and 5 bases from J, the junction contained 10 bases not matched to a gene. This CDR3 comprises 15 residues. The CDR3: CASSRRTGSFNEQYF. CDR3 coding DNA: TGTGCCAGCAGCCGTCGGACAGGGAGCTTTAACGAGCAGTACTTC.

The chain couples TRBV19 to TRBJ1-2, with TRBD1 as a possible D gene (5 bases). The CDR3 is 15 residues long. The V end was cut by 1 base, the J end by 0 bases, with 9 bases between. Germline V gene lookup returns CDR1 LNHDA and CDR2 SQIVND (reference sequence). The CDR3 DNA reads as TGTGCCAGTAGTATAGCTCCAGGGACTAACTATGGCTACACCTTC. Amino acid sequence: CASSIAPGTNYGYTF.

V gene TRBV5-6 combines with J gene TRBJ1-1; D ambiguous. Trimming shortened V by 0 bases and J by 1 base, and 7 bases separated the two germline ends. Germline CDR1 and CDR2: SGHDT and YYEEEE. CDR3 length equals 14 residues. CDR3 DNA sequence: TGTGCCAGCAGCTTGGCACGGTCGAACACTGAAGCTTTCTTT. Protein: CASSLARSNTEAFF.

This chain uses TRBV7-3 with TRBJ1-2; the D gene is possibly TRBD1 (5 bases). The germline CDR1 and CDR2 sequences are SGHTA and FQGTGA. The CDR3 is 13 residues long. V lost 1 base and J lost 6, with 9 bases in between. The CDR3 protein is CASSLSPGDGYTF. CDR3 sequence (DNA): TGTGCCAGCAGCTTAAGCCCGGGGGATGGCTACACCTTC.

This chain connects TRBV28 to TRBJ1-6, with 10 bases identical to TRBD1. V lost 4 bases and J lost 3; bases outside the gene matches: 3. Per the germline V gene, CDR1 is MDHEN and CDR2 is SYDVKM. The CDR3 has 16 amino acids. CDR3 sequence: CASSSTGGGYNSPLHF. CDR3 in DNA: TGTGCCAGCAGTTCGACAGGGGGCGGCTATAATTCACCCCTCCACTTT.

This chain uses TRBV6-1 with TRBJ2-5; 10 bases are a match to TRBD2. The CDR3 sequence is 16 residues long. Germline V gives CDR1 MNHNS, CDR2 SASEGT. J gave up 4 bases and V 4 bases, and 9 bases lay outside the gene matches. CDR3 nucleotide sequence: TGTGCCAGCAGTGGGGCTAGCGGGGGCTCTGTAGAGACCCAGTACTTC. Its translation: CASSGASGGSVETQYF.

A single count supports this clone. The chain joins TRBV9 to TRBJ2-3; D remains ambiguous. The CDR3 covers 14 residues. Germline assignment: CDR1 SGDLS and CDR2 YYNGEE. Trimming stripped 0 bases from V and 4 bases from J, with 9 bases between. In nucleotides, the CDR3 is TGTGCCAGCAGCGTAGGAAGGAGCGCAGATACGCAGTATTTT. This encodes CASSVGRSADTQYF. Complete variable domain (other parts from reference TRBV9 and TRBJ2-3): DSGVTQTPKHLITATGQRVTLRCSPRSGDLSVYWYQQSLDQGLQFLIQYYNGEERAKGNILERFSAQQFPDLHSELNLSSLELGDSALYFCASSVGRSADTQYFGPGTRLTVL.